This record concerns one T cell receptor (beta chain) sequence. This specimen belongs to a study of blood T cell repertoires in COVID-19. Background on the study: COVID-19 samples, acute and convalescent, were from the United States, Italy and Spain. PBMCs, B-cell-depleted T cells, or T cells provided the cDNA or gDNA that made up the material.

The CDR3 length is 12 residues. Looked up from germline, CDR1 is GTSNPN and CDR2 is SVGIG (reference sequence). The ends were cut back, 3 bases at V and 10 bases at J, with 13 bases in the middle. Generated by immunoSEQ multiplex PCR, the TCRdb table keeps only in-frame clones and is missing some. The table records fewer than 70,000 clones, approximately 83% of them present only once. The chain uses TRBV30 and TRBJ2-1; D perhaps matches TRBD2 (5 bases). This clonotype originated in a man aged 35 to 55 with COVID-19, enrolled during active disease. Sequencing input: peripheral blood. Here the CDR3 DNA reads TGTGCCTGGAGGATGCCGGGGAGCGAGCAGTTCTTC. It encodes CAWRMPGSEQFF.